These T cell receptor beta chains were read from a single sample in a study of circulating CD8 cells and anti-PD-1 response in melanoma. TCRdb processed the reads anew with MiXCR; each CDR3 protein has one entry. The sample contains 400 to 500 distinct CDR3 sequences, around 6% of which appear only once. Sequencing was performed on CD8+ T cells from PBMCs, taken at baseline or after one month of anti-PD-1 therapy (not recorded which). The receptors shown here come from a human donor with melanoma. Both conserved end residues are part of each CDR3. The order of the fields is J gene, V gene, CDR3 protein.

TRBJ2-5	TRBV24-1	CATSDTDRGIPETQYF
TRBJ1-4	TRBV28	CASSSTKYNEKLFF
TRBJ2-7	TRBV28	CASSPYLAGGRYEQYF
TRBJ1-2	TRBV20-1	CSATHDTDYGYTF
TRBJ1-5	TRBV2	CASSEWSSNQPQHF
TRBJ2-7	TRBV2	CASSHGAVSPGEQYF
TRBJ2-7	TRBV19	CASSKHFQAGYEQYF
TRBJ2-1	TRBV7-2	CASSSGSGAYNEQFF
TRBJ2-3	TRBV9	CASSVTGEITDTQYF
TRBJ2-7	TRBV28	CASSLSLLSTGSEYEQYF
TRBJ2-1	TRBV24-1	CATSGGTTSYNEQFF
TRBJ2-2	TRBV19	CATTGQGNTGELFF
TRBJ2-1	TRBV28	CASTPTVWLAGDEQLF
TRBJ1-2	TRBV29-1	CSVEDVGEPGYTF
TRBJ2-1	TRBV7-8	CASSPTTEFSYNEQFF
TRBJ2-7	TRBV14	CASSLLDKKIAYEQYF
TRBJ2-2	TRBV6-5	CASSSPGTSSPGELFF
TRBJ2-3	TRBV28	CASSSRVGPDTQYF
TRBJ2-1	TRBV28	CASGSQEVIRFNEQFF
TRBJ2-7	TRBV2	CASSGGLASGGYEQYF
TRBJ2-7	TRBV28	CASSSLDRAYEQYF
TRBJ2-1	TRBV28	CASSPLAGGRYNEQFF
TRBJ2-5	TRBV28	CASREDGQETQYF
TRBJ2-1	TRBV24-1	CATSDLRGGEQFF
TRBJ2-4	TRBV19	CASSIEASGKNIQYF
TRBJ2-1	TRBV5-4	CASSLTFPGLGVDNEQFF
TRBJ2-1	TRBV7-9	CASSPWGGQRTYNEQFF
TRBJ2-4	TRBV19	CASIGDSRNIQYF
TRBJ2-1	TRBV9	CASSFRALSEQFF